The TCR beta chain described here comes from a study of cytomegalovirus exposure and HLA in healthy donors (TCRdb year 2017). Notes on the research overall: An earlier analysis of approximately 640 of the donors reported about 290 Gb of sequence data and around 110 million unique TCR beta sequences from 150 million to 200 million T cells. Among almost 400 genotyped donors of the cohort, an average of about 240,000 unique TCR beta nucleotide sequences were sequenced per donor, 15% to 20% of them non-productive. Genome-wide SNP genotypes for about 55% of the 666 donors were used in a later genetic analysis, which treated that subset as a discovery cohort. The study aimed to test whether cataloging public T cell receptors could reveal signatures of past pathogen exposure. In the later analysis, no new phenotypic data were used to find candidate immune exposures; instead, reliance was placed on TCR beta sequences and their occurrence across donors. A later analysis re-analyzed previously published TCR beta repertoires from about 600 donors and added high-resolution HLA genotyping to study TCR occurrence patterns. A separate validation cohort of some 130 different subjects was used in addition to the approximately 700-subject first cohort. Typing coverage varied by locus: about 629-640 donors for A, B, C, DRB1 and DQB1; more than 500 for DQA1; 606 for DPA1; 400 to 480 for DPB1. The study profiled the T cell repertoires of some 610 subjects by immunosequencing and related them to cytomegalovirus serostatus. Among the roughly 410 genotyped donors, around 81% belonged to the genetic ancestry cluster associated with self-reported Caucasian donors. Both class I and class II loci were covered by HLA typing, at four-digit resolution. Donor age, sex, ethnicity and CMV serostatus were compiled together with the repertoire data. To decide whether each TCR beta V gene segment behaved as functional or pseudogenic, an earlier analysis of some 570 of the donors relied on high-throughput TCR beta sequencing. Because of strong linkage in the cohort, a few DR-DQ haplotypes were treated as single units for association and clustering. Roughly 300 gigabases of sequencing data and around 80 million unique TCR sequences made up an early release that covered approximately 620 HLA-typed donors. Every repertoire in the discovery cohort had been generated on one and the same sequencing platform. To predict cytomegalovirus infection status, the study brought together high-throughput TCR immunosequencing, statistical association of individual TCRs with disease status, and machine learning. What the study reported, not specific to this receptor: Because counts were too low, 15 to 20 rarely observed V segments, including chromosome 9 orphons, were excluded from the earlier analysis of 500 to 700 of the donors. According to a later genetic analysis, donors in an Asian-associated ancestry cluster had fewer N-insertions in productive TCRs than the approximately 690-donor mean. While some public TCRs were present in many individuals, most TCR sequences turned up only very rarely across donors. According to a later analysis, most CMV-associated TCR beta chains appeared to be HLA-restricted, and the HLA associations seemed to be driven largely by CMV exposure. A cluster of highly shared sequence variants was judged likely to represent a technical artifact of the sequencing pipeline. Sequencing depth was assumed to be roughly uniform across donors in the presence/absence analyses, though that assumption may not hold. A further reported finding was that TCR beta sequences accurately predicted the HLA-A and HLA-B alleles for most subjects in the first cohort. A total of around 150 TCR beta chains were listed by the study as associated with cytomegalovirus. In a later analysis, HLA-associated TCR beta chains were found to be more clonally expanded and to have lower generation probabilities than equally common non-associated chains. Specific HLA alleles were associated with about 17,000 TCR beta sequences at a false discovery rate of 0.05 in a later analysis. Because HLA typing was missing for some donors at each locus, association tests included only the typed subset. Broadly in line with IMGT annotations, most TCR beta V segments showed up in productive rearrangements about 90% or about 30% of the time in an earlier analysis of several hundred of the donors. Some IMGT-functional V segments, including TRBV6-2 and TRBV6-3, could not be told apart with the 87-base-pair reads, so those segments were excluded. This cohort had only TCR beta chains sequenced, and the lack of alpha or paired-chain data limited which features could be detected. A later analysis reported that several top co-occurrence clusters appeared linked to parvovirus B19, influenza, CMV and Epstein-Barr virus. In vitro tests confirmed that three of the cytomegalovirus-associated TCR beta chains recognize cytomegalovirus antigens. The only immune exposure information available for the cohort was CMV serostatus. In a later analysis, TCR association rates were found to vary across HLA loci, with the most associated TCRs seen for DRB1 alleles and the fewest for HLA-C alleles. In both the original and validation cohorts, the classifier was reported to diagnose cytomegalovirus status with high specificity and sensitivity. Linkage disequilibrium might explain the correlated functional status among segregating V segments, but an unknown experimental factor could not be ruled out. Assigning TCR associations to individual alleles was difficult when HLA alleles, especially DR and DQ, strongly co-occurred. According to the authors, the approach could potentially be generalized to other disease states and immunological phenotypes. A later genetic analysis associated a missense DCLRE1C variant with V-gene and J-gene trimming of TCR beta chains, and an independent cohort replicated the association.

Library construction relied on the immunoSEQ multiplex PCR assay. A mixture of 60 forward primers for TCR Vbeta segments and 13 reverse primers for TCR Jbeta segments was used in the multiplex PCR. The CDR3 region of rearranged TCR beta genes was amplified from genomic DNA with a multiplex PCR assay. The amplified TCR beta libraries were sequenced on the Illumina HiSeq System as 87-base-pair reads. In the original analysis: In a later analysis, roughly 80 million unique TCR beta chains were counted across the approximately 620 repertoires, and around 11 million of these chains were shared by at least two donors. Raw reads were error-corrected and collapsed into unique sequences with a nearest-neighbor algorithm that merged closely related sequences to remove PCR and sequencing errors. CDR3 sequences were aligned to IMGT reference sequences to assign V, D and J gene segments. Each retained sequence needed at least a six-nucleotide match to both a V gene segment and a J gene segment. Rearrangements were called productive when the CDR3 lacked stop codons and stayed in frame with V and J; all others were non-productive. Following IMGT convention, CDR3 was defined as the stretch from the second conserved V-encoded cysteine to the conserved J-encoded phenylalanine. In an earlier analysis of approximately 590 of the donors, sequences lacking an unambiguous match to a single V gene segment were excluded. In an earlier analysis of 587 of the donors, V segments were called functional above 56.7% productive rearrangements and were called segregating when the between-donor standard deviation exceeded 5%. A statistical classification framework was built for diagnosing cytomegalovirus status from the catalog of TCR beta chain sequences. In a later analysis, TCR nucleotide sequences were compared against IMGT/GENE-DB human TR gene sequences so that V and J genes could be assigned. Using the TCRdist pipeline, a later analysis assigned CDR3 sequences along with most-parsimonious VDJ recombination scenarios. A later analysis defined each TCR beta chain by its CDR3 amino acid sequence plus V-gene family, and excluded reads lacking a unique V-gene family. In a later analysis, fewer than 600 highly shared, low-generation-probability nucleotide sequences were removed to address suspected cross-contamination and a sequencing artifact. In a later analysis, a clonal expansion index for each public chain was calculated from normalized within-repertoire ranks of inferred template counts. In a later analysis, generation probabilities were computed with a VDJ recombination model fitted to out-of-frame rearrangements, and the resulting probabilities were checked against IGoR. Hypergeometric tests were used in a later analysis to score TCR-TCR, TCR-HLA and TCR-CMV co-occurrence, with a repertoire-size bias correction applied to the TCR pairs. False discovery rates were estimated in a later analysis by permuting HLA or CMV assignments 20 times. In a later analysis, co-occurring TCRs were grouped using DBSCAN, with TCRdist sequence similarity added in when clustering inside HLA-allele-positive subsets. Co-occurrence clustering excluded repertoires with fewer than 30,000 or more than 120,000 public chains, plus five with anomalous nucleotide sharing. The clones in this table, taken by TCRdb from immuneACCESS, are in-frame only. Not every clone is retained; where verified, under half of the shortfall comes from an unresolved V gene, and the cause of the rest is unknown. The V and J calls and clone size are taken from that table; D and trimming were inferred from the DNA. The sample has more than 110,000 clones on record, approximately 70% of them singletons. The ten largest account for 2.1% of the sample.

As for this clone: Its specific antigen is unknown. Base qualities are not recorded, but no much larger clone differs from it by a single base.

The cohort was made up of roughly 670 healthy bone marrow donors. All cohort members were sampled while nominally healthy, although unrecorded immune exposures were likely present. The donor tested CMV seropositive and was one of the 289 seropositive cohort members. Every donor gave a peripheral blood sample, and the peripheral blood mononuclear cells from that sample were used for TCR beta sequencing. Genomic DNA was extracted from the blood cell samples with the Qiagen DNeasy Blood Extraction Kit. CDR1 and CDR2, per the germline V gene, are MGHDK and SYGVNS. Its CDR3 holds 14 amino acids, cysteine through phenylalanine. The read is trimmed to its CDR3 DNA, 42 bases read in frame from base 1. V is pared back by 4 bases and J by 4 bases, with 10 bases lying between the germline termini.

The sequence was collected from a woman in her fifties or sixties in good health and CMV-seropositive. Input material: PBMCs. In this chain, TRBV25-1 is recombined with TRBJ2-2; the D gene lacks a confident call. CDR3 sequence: CASSVPGGTGELFF. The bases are TGTGCCAGCAGTGTACCCGGTGGCACCGGGGAGCTGTTTTTT.